Described below is a single T cell receptor (beta chain) sequence and its context. Its antigen is not identified. This record comes from a study of CXCR3-negative and CXCR3-positive naive CD8 T cells. Study findings and constraints: Cryopreserved cells showed partially decreased CXCR3 expression, and most assays used fresh PBMCs. Memory, not naive, CXCR3-negative and CXCR3-positive cells differed in TRBV-TRBJ usage.

It was by 5' RACE with UMI labels that the TRB cDNA libraries were prepared. After re-calling the 5' RACE reads, TCRdb lists one entry per CDR3 protein, DNA absent. Its clone listing holds 35,000 to 55,000 distinct CDR3 sequences. There are 15 residues in the CDR3. CDR1 and CDR2 from the germline V gene are ENHRY and SYGVKD. The source of this sequence is a human donor in good health. Some clones in this sample may be carry-over from other donors' samples. Sequencing was carried out using naive CXCR3- CD8+ T cells from blood. Noted subset: CD45RO-CCR7+CD27+CD95- naive CD8+ T cells lacking CXCR3 (TNR3-). The J gene is TRBJ2-1, the V gene TRBV10-3; TCRdb designates TRBD2, a call that cannot be tested without DNA. The CDR3 region is CAISEPGLAGNEQFF.